Each of the 3 T cell receptor beta chains below was sequenced from the same sample in a study of blood T cell repertoires in COVID-19. Only in-frame clones appear in the TCRdb table, and some are missing; sequencing was by immunoSEQ multiplex PCR. The profile shows 250,000 or so clones, about 90% of them singletons. Sequencing was done on a sample of PBMCs or T cells enriched from blood (not recorded which). All receptors come from a woman aged 40 to 50 who had been exposed to COVID-19.

DNA for the CDR3: TGTGCCAGCAGTTTAAGCGGACGGCGATCCTACGAGCAGTACTTC. Its protein product is CASSLSGRRSYEQYF. This sequence joins TRBV27 and TRBJ2-7; weak D call: TRBD2 (5 bases). CDR3 length equals 15 residues. Germline V gene lookup returns CDR1 MNHEY and CDR2 SMNVEV (reference sequence). Trimming removed 2 bases at V and 1 base at J, with 12 bases between.

The chain recombines TRBV24-1 with TRBJ2-5; 10 nucleotides line up with TRBD1. V lost 1 base to trimming and J lost 5 bases; unmatched junction nucleotides: 3. Germline loops: CDR1 KGHDR, CDR2 SFDVKD. The CDR3 contains 15 residues. CDR3 DNA sequence: TGTGCCACCAGTGATTTCGACAGGGGGCGGGAGACCCAGTACTTC. As protein: CATSDFDRGRETQYF.

The chain carries TRBV4-2 and TRBJ2-7; 8 nucleotides match TRBD1. The CDR3 runs 16 residues. CDR1 is LGHNA and CDR2 is YNFKEQ in the germline V gene. With 5 bases clipped from V and 1 base from J, the junction kept 10 bases outside the gene matches. The CDR3 loop is CASSYGQGPTSYEQYF. CDR3 in DNA: TGTGCCAGCAGCTACGGACAGGGCCCAACTTCCTACGAGCAGTACTTC.